What follows are 17 T cell receptor beta chains derived from one specimen sequenced in a study of cytomegalovirus exposure and HLA in healthy donors. Vbeta (60) and Jbeta (13) primers were used in the PCR. Using immunoSEQ multiplex PCR, the repertoire was profiled, and TCRdb retains in-frame clones only, with some absent. The sample gives roughly 130,000 clones, under 85% of which show up once; more than 1.5% is in the top ten. The source material was PBMCs. The receptor set was obtained from a boy aged 5-17 years in good health and CMV-seronegative.

The chain has TRBV4-3 and TRBJ2-1, with 9 positions matching TRBD2. V was pared by 0 bases and J by 2 bases, with 5 bases of the junction left unmatched. The CDR3 spans 17 residues. Germline loops: CDR1 LGHNA, CDR2 YSLEER. The CDR3 DNA follows: TGCGCCAGCAGCCAAGATCTAGCGGGAATCCCCTACAATGAGCAGTTCTTC. This codes for CASSQDLAGIPYNEQFF.

The V gene is TRBV7-3, the J gene TRBJ2-1, with TRBD2 matching over 7 bases. This CDR3 comprises 15 residues. J lost 4 bases, V lost 5 bases, and 8 bases had no gene match. Germline V gives CDR1 SGHTA, CDR2 FQGTGA. The CDR3 here is CASSQPGGSYNEQFF. The CDR3 DNA follows: TGTGCCAGCAGCCAACCGGGAGGTTCTTACAATGAGCAGTTCTTC.

V usage is TRBV2 and J usage is TRBJ2-7; 7 positions agree with TRBD1. CDR1 SNHLY and CDR2 FYNNEI come from the germline V gene. The CDR3 totals 12 residues. The ends lost 11 bases at V and 3 bases at J; junction bases unmatched: 7. CDR3 sequence: CAGGQTNYEQYF. The CDR3 coding sequence is TGTGCCGGGGGACAGACGAACTACGAGCAGTACTTC.

This chain joins TRBV27 and TRBJ2-1; 9 bases line up with TRBD2. Trimming at V came to 5 bases and at J to 6 bases, leaving 11 bases not matched to a gene. The CDR3 runs 16 residues. Per germline, CDR1 MNHEY and CDR2 SMNVEV (reference sequence). CDR3 sequence: CASSLPIGGRANEQFF. The CDR3 DNA reads as TGTGCCAGCAGTCTCCCAATCGGCGGGAGGGCCAATGAGCAGTTCTTC.

The V call is TRBV7-8, the J call TRBJ1-1, with 7 bases matching TRBD1. CDR3 size: 14 residues. The ends lost 5 bases at V and 2 bases at J; junction bases unmatched: 5. In germline, CDR1 is SGHVS, CDR2 FQNEAQ. Here the CDR3 reads CASSTRGRNTEAFF. The CDR3 DNA sequence: TGTGCCAGCAGCACGAGGGGGCGCAACACTGAAGCTTTCTTT.

This chain uses TRBV13 with TRBJ2-3; TRBD2 agrees at 12 bases. Germline assignment: CDR1 PRHDT and CDR2 FYEKMQ (reference sequence). CDR3 length: 18 amino acids. Trimming cost V 5 bases and J 1 base; bases outside gene matches: 10. The CDR3 DNA follows: TGTGCCAGCAGCCAAGGACTAGCGGGGATGGGGGGCACAGATACGCAGTATTTT. Translation gives CASSQGLAGMGGTDTQYF. Combining the CDR3 with reference TRBV13 and TRBJ2-3 gives the whole variable domain AAGVIQSPRHLIKEKRETATLKCYPIPRHDTVYWYQQGPGQDPQFLISFYEKMQSDKGSIPDRFSAQQFSDYHSELNMSSLELGDSALYFCASSQGLAGMGGTDTQYFGPGTRLTVL.

This clone has just a few counts. The chain recombines TRBV6-5 with TRBJ1-4; TRBD1 agrees at 9 bases. CDR1 is MNHEY, CDR2 SVGAGI, per germline. The CDR3 length is 15 residues. Trimming cost V 5 bases and J 5 bases; bases outside gene matches: 6. CDR3 protein: CASSRETGGNEKLFF. CDR3 coding DNA: TGTGCCAGCAGTCGGGAGACAGGGGGGAATGAAAAACTGTTTTTT.

V gene TRBV4-2 combines with J gene TRBJ2-1, with 13 bases aligning to TRBD2. This CDR3 is built from 16 residues. The J segment lost 8 bases and the V segment lost 1 base, leaving 5 bases of the junction unmatched. The V gene's germline CDR1 is LGHNA and CDR2 YNFKEQ. CDR3 sequence (DNA): TGTGCCAGCAGCCAAGTTACTAGCGGGGGGGCCCATGAGCAGTTCTTC. Encoded protein: CASSQVTSGGAHEQFF.

The CDR3 reads CASSLGGRLVYEQYF. In nucleotides, the CDR3 is TGTGCCAGCAGCTTAGGAGGGCGCCTAGTTTACGAGCAGTACTTC. V usage is TRBV11-2 and J usage is TRBJ2-7; D may be TRBD2 (5 bases). V shed 1 base and J shed 4 bases, with 14 bases lying between them. The germline V gene has CDR1 SGHAT and CDR2 FQNNGV. The CDR3 extends over 15 amino acids.

The gene calls are TRBV27 and TRBJ1-1; 11 nucleotides agree with TRBD1. The junction had 9 bases not matched to a gene; V was cut back by 5 bases and J by 4 bases. Germline V gene sequence: CDR1 MNHEY, CDR2 SMNVEV (reference sequence). The CDR3 is made up of 16 amino acids. The CDR3 coding sequence is TGTGCCAGCAGTCTACGGAGGACAGGGGGCGCCACTGAAGCTTTCTTT. This encodes CASSLRRTGGATEAFF.

The chain joins TRBV20-1 to TRBJ1-2; D remains ambiguous. This CDR3 spans 11 amino acids. Germline V gene data show CDR1 as DFQATT and CDR2 as SNEGSKA (reference sequence). Deletions cut 3 bases from V and 6 bases from J, with 8 bases between. For the CDR3, the DNA is TGCAGTGCTAGTTGGAGGGATGGCTACACCTTC. Protein: CSASWRDGYTF.

The chain links TRBV7-6 to TRBJ1-3, with 12 bases identical to TRBD1. This CDR3 spans 17 amino acids. CDR1 and CDR2 from the germline V gene are SGHVS and FNYEAQ. With V trimmed by 5 bases and J by 0 bases, 5 bases remained unmatched. CDR3: CASSPGTGGSSGNTIYF. The CDR3 DNA is TGTGCCAGCAGCCCCGGGACAGGGGGCTCCTCTGGAAACACCATATATTTT.

The chain joins TRBV7-3 to TRBJ2-1; 14 nucleotides match TRBD2. The V gene's germline CDR1 is SGHTA and CDR2 FQGTGA. V dropped 1 base and J dropped 7; count of bases not matched to a gene: 9. The CDR3 sequence is 18 residues long. CDR3 in DNA: TGTGCCAGCAGCTTAATACCGACTAGCGGGGGGGAGTCGAATGAGCAGTTCTTC. As protein: CASSLIPTSGGESNEQFF. The whole variable domain, filled in from reference TRBV7-3 and TRBJ2-1, reads GAGVSQTPSNKVTEKGKYVELRCDPISGHTALYWYRQSLGQGPEFLIYFQGTGAADDSGLPNDRFFAVRPEGSVSTLKIQRTERGDSAVYLCASSLIPTSGGESNEQFFGPGTRLTVL.

V usage is TRBV7-3 and J usage is TRBJ2-2; 12 bases agree with TRBD1. This CDR3 region has 15 residues. Germline CDR1 SGHTA, CDR2 FQGTGA. The junction had 2 bases not matched to a gene; V was cut back by 3 bases and J by 6 bases. The CDR3 spells CASSLGTGGSGELFF. CDR3 nucleotides: TGTGCCAGCAGCTTGGGGACAGGGGGCTCCGGGGAGCTGTTTTTT.

This chain joins TRBV25-1 and TRBJ2-7; D is possibly TRBD1 (6 bases). The CDR3 is 13 amino acids. Germline V CDR1 and CDR2: MGHDK, SYGVNS. Trimming left V 7 bases short and J 6 bases short, with 16 bases between. The CDR3 loop is CASTSGVDREQYF. For the CDR3, the DNA is TGTGCCAGCACTTCAGGGGTTGACCGCGAGCAGTACTTC.

This clone was detected only a few times. The rearrangement uses TRBV18 and TRBJ1-1; 7 bases line up with TRBD1. The V and J ends lost 4 bases and 2 bases, in that order; junction bases with no gene match: 7. CDR1 and CDR2 (germline): KGHSH, LQKENI. This CDR3 contains 15 residues. CDR3: CASSQTGQQNTEAFF. CDR3 sequence (DNA): TGTGCCAGCTCACAGACGGGACAGCAAAACACTGAAGCTTTCTTT.

The V and J genes are TRBV15 and TRBJ1-1; D not resolved. V gave up 1 base and J gave up 0 bases, with 9 bases separating them. CDR3 size: 15 residues. Germline V gives CDR1 LNHNV, CDR2 YYDKDF (reference sequence). The CDR3 is CATSRVGFLNTEAFF. The CDR3, as DNA: TGTGCCACCAGCAGAGTCGGTTTTTTGAACACTGAAGCTTTCTTT. The whole variable domain, filled in from reference TRBV15 and TRBJ1-1, reads DAMVIQNPRYQVTQFGKPVTLSCSQTLNHNVMYWYQQKSSQAPKLLFHYYDKDFNNEADTPDNFQSRRPNTSFCFLDIRSPGLGDTAMYLCATSRVGFLNTEAFFGQGTRLTVV.